This T cell receptor (beta chain) was recovered during a study of regulatory T cells in long-lasting Graves disease. General observations from the study: Less diverse TCR repertoires were seen in persistent Graves' patients than in newly diagnosed ones.

The authors built TCR beta libraries using iRepertoire HTBI primers and Arm-PCR of CDR3 regions. MiXCR, run by TCRdb on the multiplex PCR reads, gives a single entry per CDR3 protein. Among approximately 400,000 distinct CDR3 sequences listed, just under 15% were seen once. Worth noting for this clonotype: Its antigen is as yet unknown.

This CDR3 has 15 amino acids. Looked up from germline, CDR1 is SEHNR and CDR2 is FQNEAQ (reference sequence). Between the trimmed V and J ends, which lost 6 bases and 1 base, there was a span of 12 bases. Time point here: newly diagnosed GD, antithyroid drugs for less than 3 months. PBMC RNA was the source of the TCR library. The sample was also reused in another study, on T cells in Graves' hyperthyroidism and ophthalmopathy. That report notes: Hyperthyroidism patients were newly diagnosed, had disease duration under 2 months, and were aged 18 to 65 years.

Sequenced here: peripheral blood mononuclear cells (PBMCs), sampled at new diagnosis, from a patient treated with antithyroid drugs. The chain employs TRBV7-9 and TRBJ2-2; D might be TRBD1 (7 bases). This TCR was recovered from a woman aged 25-40 years with Graves disease. The CDR3 here is CASRRRDRNTGELFF. The CDR3 nucleotides are TGTGCCAGCAGGAGGCGGGACAGGAACACCGGGGAGCTGTTTTTT.